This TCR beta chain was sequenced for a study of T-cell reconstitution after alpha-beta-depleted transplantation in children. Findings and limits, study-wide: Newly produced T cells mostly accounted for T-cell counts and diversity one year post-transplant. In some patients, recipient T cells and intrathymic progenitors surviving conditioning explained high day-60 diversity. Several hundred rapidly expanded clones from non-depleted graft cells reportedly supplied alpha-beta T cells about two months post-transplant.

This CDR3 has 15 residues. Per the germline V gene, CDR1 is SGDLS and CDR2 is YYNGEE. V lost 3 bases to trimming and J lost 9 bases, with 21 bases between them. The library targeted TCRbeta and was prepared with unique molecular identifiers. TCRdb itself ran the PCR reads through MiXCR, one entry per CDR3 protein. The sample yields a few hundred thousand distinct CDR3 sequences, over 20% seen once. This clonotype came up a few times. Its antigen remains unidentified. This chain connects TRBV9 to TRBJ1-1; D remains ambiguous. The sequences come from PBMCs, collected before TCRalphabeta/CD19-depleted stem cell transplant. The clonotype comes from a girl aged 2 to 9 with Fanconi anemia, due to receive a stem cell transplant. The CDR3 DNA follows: TGTGCCAGCAGCGCGTTGGCCAACGATGTTTTAAAAGCTTTCTTT. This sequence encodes CASSALANDVLKAFF.